These T cell receptor beta chains were read from a single sample in a study of blood T cells in healthy people across ages. One entry per CDR3 protein, called by TCRdb with MiXCR from the 5' RACE reads. There are approximately 1.5 million distinct CDR3 sequences in the sample; roughly 32% occur only once, and approximately 11% lies in the top ten. Sequenced sample: blood. The receptors stem from a young woman in good health. Each CDR3 is given with its conserved first and last residue. The order of the fields is CDR3 length, clone size, V gene, D gene, J gene, CDR3 DNA, CDR3 protein. A D gene is named only where the DNA matches it firmly. Clone sizes are given selectively: once, few, many, or a class where the clone is expanded.

cdr3_length: 12
clone_size: .
v_call: TRBV12-3/TRBV12-4
d_call: .
j_call: TRBJ1-3
cdr3_nt: TGTGCCAGCAGTGGGGGGGTGAACACCATATATTTT
cdr3_aa: CASSGGVNTIYF

cdr3_length: 13
clone_size: .
v_call: TRBV6-1
d_call: .
j_call: TRBJ2-3
cdr3_nt: TGTGCCAGCACCTTGACTAGGACAGATACGCAGTATTTT
cdr3_aa: CASTLTRTDTQYF

cdr3_length: 14
clone_size: .
v_call: TRBV12-3/TRBV12-4
d_call: TRBD1
j_call: TRBJ1-5
cdr3_nt: TGTGCCAGCAGCCCGGGGACAGGGAATCAGCTCCAGCATTTT
cdr3_aa: CASSPGTGNQLQHF

cdr3_length: 15
clone_size: .
v_call: TRBV30
d_call: TRBD1
j_call: TRBJ2-3
cdr3_nt: TGTGCCTGGCACCCTGGGACAGGGGGCGCAGATACGCAGTATTTT
cdr3_aa: CAWHPGTGGADTQYF

cdr3_length: 11
clone_size: .
v_call: TRBV20-1
d_call: .
j_call: TRBJ2-1
cdr3_nt: TGCAATGCTAGTCCCTCCTTGGTGCAGTTCTTC
cdr3_aa: CNASPSLVQFF

cdr3_length: 13
clone_size: few
v_call: TRBV7-9
d_call: .
j_call: TRBJ1-1
cdr3_nt: TGTGCCAGCAGCCGAGACTCGGGGGCTGAAGCTTTCTTT
cdr3_aa: CASSRDSGAEAFF

cdr3_length: 14
clone_size: few
v_call: TRBV25-1
d_call: TRBD2
j_call: TRBJ2-3
cdr3_nt: TGTGCCAGTACGGGACTAGCGTTCCCAGATACGCAGTATTTT
cdr3_aa: CASTGLAFPDTQYF

cdr3_length: 14
clone_size: .
v_call: TRBV5-4
d_call: .
j_call: TRBJ1-2
cdr3_nt: TGTGCCTGCAGGATTGAGGGGACACGGGCGGGCTACACCTTC
cdr3_aa: CACRIEGTRAGYTF

cdr3_length: 16
clone_size: .
v_call: TRBV5-4
d_call: TRBD2
j_call: TRBJ2-7
cdr3_nt: TGTGCCAGCAGCCCGGGTGGGAGGGCCGAAGTAGTCGAGCAGTACTTC
cdr3_aa: CASSPGGRAEVVEQYF

cdr3_length: 14
clone_size: few
v_call: TRBV20-1
d_call: TRBD1
j_call: TRBJ1-2
cdr3_nt: TGCAGTGCCCGAAACAGGGGAATAAGCTATGGCTACACCTTC
cdr3_aa: CSARNRGISYGYTF

cdr3_length: 20
clone_size: many
v_call: TRBV20-1
d_call: TRBD1
j_call: TRBJ2-6
cdr3_nt: TGCAGTGCTAGAGATCGTATGAGGGGACAGGGCCTCTCTGGGGCCAACGTCCTGACTTTC
cdr3_aa: CSARDRMRGQGLSGANVLTF

cdr3_length: 16
clone_size: .
v_call: TRBV4-1
d_call: TRBD1
j_call: TRBJ1-1
cdr3_nt: TGCGCCAGCAGCCAGCGGACAGACAGGGGAGACACTGAAGCTTTCTTT
cdr3_aa: CASSQRTDRGDTEAFF

cdr3_length: 12
clone_size: .
v_call: TRBV5-1
d_call: .
j_call: TRBJ2-7
cdr3_nt: TGCGCCAGCAGCGAAGGGGCTCACTACCTGTACTTC
cdr3_aa: CASSEGAHYLYF

cdr3_length: 15
clone_size: .
v_call: TRBV5-1
d_call: TRBD1
j_call: TRBJ1-2
cdr3_nt: TGCGCCAGCAGTTTGGCTCCACGGGACAGCTATGGCTACACCTTC
cdr3_aa: CASSLAPRDSYGYTF

cdr3_length: 14
clone_size: .
v_call: TRBV20-1
d_call: .
j_call: TRBJ2-1
cdr3_nt: TGCAGTGCTAGAGGAGGGCCCGGGGGCAATGAGCAGTTCTTC
cdr3_aa: CSARGGPGGNEQFF

cdr3_length: 16
clone_size: .
v_call: TRBV4-2
d_call: TRBD1
j_call: TRBJ1-6
cdr3_nt: TGTGCCAGCAGCCGCGGAGGACAGGGGGCAGGGTCACCCCTCCACTTT
cdr3_aa: CASSRGGQGAGSPLHF

cdr3_length: 13
clone_size: .
v_call: TRBV2
d_call: .
j_call: TRBJ2-5
cdr3_nt: TGTGCCAGCCGGGGGGCGGTACAAGAGACCCAGTACTTC
cdr3_aa: CASRGAVQETQYF

cdr3_length: 12
clone_size: few
v_call: TRBV10-2
d_call: .
j_call: TRBJ2-7
cdr3_nt: TGCGCCAGCAGGTCCCAGTTCTACGAGCAGTACTTC
cdr3_aa: CASRSQFYEQYF

cdr3_length: 16
clone_size: many
v_call: TRBV12-3/TRBV12-4
d_call: TRBD2
j_call: TRBJ2-2
cdr3_nt: TGTGCCAGCAGCCCGGGACTAGCGGGGTTTAACGGGGAGCTGTTTTTT
cdr3_aa: CASSPGLAGFNGELFF

cdr3_length: 15
clone_size: .
v_call: TRBV3-1
d_call: TRBD1
j_call: TRBJ2-5
cdr3_nt: TGTGCCAGCAGCTGGAGACAGGGGGGCGCGGAGACCCAGTACTTC
cdr3_aa: CASSWRQGGAETQYF

cdr3_length: 15
clone_size: .
v_call: TRBV7-2
d_call: TRBD2
j_call: TRBJ2-7
cdr3_nt: TGTGCCGGCAGCTTTTCGGGTGGGGGGGGCTACGAGCAGTACTTC
cdr3_aa: CAGSFSGGGGYEQYF

cdr3_length: 16
clone_size: .
v_call: TRBV9
d_call: TRBD2
j_call: TRBJ2-1
cdr3_nt: TGTGCCAGCAGTTTTTCGCTAGCGGGGTCCTACAATGAGCAGTTCTTC
cdr3_aa: CASSFSLAGSYNEQFF

cdr3_length: 14
clone_size: .
v_call: TRBV18
d_call: .
j_call: TRBJ2-7
cdr3_nt: TGTGCCGGCTCACTATGGACAGCCTCCTACGAGCAGTACTTC
cdr3_aa: CAGSLWTASYEQYF

cdr3_length: 15
clone_size: .
v_call: TRBV7-3
d_call: .
j_call: TRBJ1-6
cdr3_nt: TGTGCCAGCAGCTTAACCGGCAGGGCCTCGTCACCCCTCCACTTT
cdr3_aa: CASSLTGRASSPLHF